This TCR beta chain stems from a study of T-cell reconstitution after alpha-beta-depleted transplantation in children (dated by TCRdb to about 2016). Background for the entire study: Using TCR repertoire profiling, the study quantitatively followed how T-cell immune reconstitution unfolded in children after TCRalphabeta/CD19-depleted allogeneic hematopoietic cell transplantation. Overall study outcomes, separate from this receptor: In some patients, the high TCRbeta diversity seen at day 60 was put down to recipient T cells and intrathymic progenitors that had survived conditioning. Apparently early alphabetaT-cell count recovery about two months after transplant reportedly relied on only several hundred rapidly expanded clones derived from non-depleted graft cells. Over subsequent months, a decline in hyperexpanded clone frequencies was noted, and after one year, T-cell counts and TCRbeta diversity were mostly ascribed to newly produced T cells.

Library preparation used PCR. Reads for this sample came from an Illumina HiSeq 2500. To normalize quantification of the TCRbeta repertoire, the TCR libraries were built with molecular barcoding that relied on unique molecular identifiers. TCRdb reprocessed the public reads (quality trimming at Q25 with fastp, clone calling with MiXCR) and kept in-frame beta chains. Entries are consolidated by CDR3 protein sequence, retaining the most common genes and DNA. A total of about 590,000 distinct CDR3 sequences appear in this sample, approximately 13% of them only once. Together, the top ten hold around 2.2% of the sample. The CDR3 sequence holds 16 residues, the cysteine and phenylalanine included. The sequence is cut down to CDR3 DNA, 48 bases in frame from base 1. CDR1 and CDR2 (SGHRS, YFSETQ) derive from the germline V gene. At the junction V is shortened by 2 bases and J by 5 bases; bases outside the gene matches: 5.

The treatment or condition label on this specimen signifies: allogeneic hematopoietic cell transplantation with graft depleted of TCRalphabeta T cells and CD19 B cells. The transplant recipients were children given TCRalphabeta/CD19-depleted allogeneic hematopoietic cell grafts. For this clonotype: The clone's antigen remains unknown. Per-base quality was not reported, and no clone a single base away is much larger than it.

The TCR was taken from a male patient under 18 who had a stem cell transplant for acute myeloid leukemia, so the T cells may come from the graft donor. Here the sequenced sample was PBMCs, mostly from graft donor cells, taken 360 days after TCRalphabeta/CD19-depleted stem cell transplant. Rearrangement joined TRBV5-1 to TRBJ2-7, and 15 junctional nucleotides match TRBD2. The CDR3 protein sequence reads: CASSFRRTSGRDEQYF. DNA sequence: TGCGCCAGCAGCTTCCGTCGGACTAGCGGGAGGGACGAGCAGTACTTC.